Below, one TCR beta chain is given with its context. Its target is unknown. This sample stems from a study of radiation and T cells in renal cell carcinoma. Study overall: Nephrectomy followed 15 Gy stereotactic body radiation by 4 weeks. Overall study findings and caveats: Top tumor clonotypes rose in blood 2 weeks post-radiation, then contracted.

V lost 4 bases and J 4 bases, leaving 16 bases between the germline ends. In germline, CDR1 is SGHTA, CDR2 FQGTGA. The CDR3 extends over 15 amino acids. Time point denoted: blood 2 weeks post-SBRT. Treatment denoted: 15 Gy SBRT to primary tumor, nephrectomy 4 weeks later. TCRdb keeps only in-frame clones here, not all; method: immunoSEQ multiplex PCR. The table shows some 120,000 clones, with roughly 77% occurring only once. This TCR was sampled from a woman in her fifties or sixties with renal cell carcinoma. The V gene is TRBV7-3, the J gene TRBJ1-2; the D is unclear. Sequenced here: blood, sampled from a patient whose treatment included radiotherapy and nephrectomy. CDR3 protein: CASSSGGRQFYGYTF. CDR3 DNA: TGTGCCAGCAGCTCAGGAGGACGGCAGTTCTATGGCTACACCTTC.